These 12 T cell receptor beta chains were all obtained from the same sample, sequenced in a study of cytomegalovirus exposure and HLA in healthy donors. The PCR made use of 60 Vbeta and 13 Jbeta primers. Repertoires were generated with immunoSEQ multiplex PCR, while TCRdb's copy carries only in-frame clones and drops some. Listed are some 46,000 clones; approximately 8.8% falls within the top ten. The sequenced sample consisted of PBMCs. The receptor source for this set is a male donor in good health and CMV-seronegative.

This chain uses TRBV5-1 with TRBJ2-3, with 8 bases lining up with TRBD1. Germline V gene sequence: CDR1 SGHRS, CDR2 YFSETQ. The CDR3 length is 14 residues. J gave up 1 base and V 4 bases, and 2 bases lay outside the gene matches. CDR3 residues: CASSPGQGTDTQYF. The CDR3 DNA reads TGCGCCAGCAGCCCGGGACAGGGCACAGATACGCAGTATTTT.

The CDR3 is CASSESGIPTGELFF. DNA of the CDR3: TGTGCCAGCAGTGAAAGCGGGATACCCACCGGGGAGCTGTTTTTT. This chain uses TRBV6-1 with TRBJ2-2; TRBD2 matches 7 bases. Germline-derived CDR1 and CDR2 are MNHNS and SASEGT. This CDR3 spans 15 amino acids. Germline trimming cut 2 bases from V and 4 bases from J; bases unmatched to any gene: 4.

The chain links TRBV5-1 to TRBJ1-1, with TRBD1 as a possible D gene (6 bases). CDR3 length: 14 residues. Trimming removed 4 bases from V and 1 base from J, with 11 bases in between. Germline CDR1 is SGHRS and CDR2 is YFSETQ. The CDR3 DNA follows: TGCGCCAGCAGCACCGGGACAACGAACACTGAAGCTTTCTTT. Amino acid sequence: CASSTGTTNTEAFF.

Points on this clone: Other DNA sequences of this sample code for an identical CDR3. The chain recombines TRBV5-1 with TRBJ2-5; D may be TRBD2 (7 bases). Between the trimmed V and J ends, which lost 0 bases and 1 base, there was a span of 22 bases. The CDR3 is 19 residues long. Per the germline V gene, CDR1 is SGHRS and CDR2 is YFSETQ. In DNA form, the CDR3 reads TGCGCCAGCAGCTTGGGAAAGGTGCGAGGGGGGGACGGCCAAGAGACCCAGTACTTC. Protein sequence: CASSLGKVRGGDGQETQYF.

CDR3 sequence: CASTEGQGSYGYTF. DNA of the CDR3: TGTGCCAGCACCGAGGGACAGGGCTCGTATGGCTACACCTTC. The chain has TRBV6-5 and TRBJ1-2, with 9 bases that match TRBD1. This CDR3 has 14 residues. With 7 bases clipped from V and 5 bases from J, the junction kept 8 bases outside the gene matches. Germline V gives CDR1 MNHEY, CDR2 SVGAGI.

The J gene is TRBJ1-2, the V gene TRBV30; TRBD1 matches 10 bases. CDR1 and CDR2 from the germline V gene are GTSNPN and SVGIG (reference sequence). The CDR3 runs 15 residues. Trimming removed 8 bases from V and 6 bases from J; junction bases left unmatched: 15. The CDR3 region is CAGTLPDRGNDGYTF. CDR3 in DNA: TGTGCCGGGACCCTACCGGACAGGGGGAATGATGGCTACACCTTC.

This rearrangement joins TRBV5-5 to TRBJ2-1; 9 bases map to TRBD2. Trimming at V came to 2 bases and at J to 2 bases, leaving 2 bases not matched to a gene. Germline CDR1 SGHKS, CDR2 YYEKEE (reference sequence). The CDR3 runs 15 residues. CDR3 nucleotide sequence: TGTGCCAGCAGCTTCCGACTAGCGGCCTACAATGAGCAGTTCTTC. It is translated as CASSFRLAAYNEQFF.

The chain links TRBV4-2 to TRBJ2-5; 14 nucleotides agree with TRBD2. The DNA end is a closer match to TRBJ2-7, so the J assignment may be wrong. The CDR3 runs 18 residues. The germline gives CDR1 LGHNA, CDR2 YNFKEQ. The CDR3 DNA is TGTGCCAGCAGCCAAGGGGGACTAGCGGGAGTCCGGACCTACGAGCAGTACTTC. Translated: CASSQGGLAGVRTYEQYF.

The V and J genes are TRBV28 and TRBJ2-7; possibly TRBD2 for D (7 bases). The CDR3 consists of 13 residues. Germline values: CDR1 MDHEN, CDR2 SYDVKM. Trimming left V 10 bases short and J 6 bases short, with 19 bases between. Here the CDR3 reads CATHKQGTTEQYF. CDR3 in DNA: TGTGCCACCCATAAGCAGGGGACTACCGAGCAGTACTTC.

The chain recombines TRBV30 with TRBJ1-3; TRBD1 matches at 7 bases. V lost 2 bases to trimming and J lost 4 bases; unmatched junction nucleotides: 8. CDR1 GTSNPN and CDR2 SVGIG come from the germline V gene (reference sequence). CDR3 size: 15 residues. The DNA for the CDR3 is TGTGCCTGGAGTTACAGGGGATTTCCCGGAAACACCATATATTTT. Protein: CAWSYRGFPGNTIYF.

CDR3 nucleotides: TGTGCCAGCAGCTTGGGAGTATACGAGCAGTACTTC. Residues: CASSLGVYEQYF. The chain has TRBV5-5 and TRBJ2-7; D is uncertain. V lost 0 bases and J lost 4, with 5 bases in between. The CDR3 has 12 residues. The germline V gene has CDR1 SGHKS and CDR2 YYEKEE (reference sequence). Based on the CDR3 plus reference TRBV5-5 and TRBJ2-7, the full variable domain is DAGVTQSPTHLIKTRGQQVTLRCSPISGHKSVSWYQQVLGQGPQFIFQYYEKEERGRGNFPDRFSARQFPNYSSELNVNALLLGDSALYLCASSLGVYEQYFGPGTRLTVT.

The chain links TRBV9 to TRBJ1-5; 8 bases align to TRBD1. The CDR3 contains 15 residues. Germline CDR1 is SGDLS and CDR2 is YYNGEE. The V gene end was trimmed by 0 bases and the J gene end by 6 bases; junction bases not matched to a gene: 5. CDR3 loop: CASSVGGQVGQPQHF. CDR3 in DNA: TGTGCCAGCAGCGTAGGGGGACAGGTCGGTCAGCCCCAGCATTTT.